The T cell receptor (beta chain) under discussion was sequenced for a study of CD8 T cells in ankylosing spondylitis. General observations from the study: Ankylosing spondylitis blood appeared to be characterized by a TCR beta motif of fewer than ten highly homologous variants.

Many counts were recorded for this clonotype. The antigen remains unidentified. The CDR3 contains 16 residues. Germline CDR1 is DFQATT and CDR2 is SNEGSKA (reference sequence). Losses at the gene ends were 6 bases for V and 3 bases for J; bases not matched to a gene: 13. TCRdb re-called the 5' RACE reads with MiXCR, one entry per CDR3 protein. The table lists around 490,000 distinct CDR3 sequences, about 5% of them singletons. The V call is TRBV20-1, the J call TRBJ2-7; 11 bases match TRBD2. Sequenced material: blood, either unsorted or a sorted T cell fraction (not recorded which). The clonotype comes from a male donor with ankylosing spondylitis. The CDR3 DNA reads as TGCAGTGCAGACATCATAGGGGGACTAGCGGACTACGAGCAGTACTTC. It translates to CSADIIGGLADYEQYF.